The present TCR beta chain was sequenced within a study of T cell responses to AZD1222 COVID-19 vaccine. Whole-study findings and limits: Reports indicate that nearly half of spike-specific TCRs are directed at unmutated variant regions.

The CDR3 is 14 residues long. From germline, CDR1 is MDHEN and CDR2 SYDVKM. Trimming stripped 5 bases from V and 0 bases from J, with 10 bases between. Clones were sequenced by immunoSEQ multiplex PCR, and TCRdb holds only the in-frame ones, with some missing. Altogether 100,000 to 150,000 clones are present, 90% being singletons, with the ten largest covering about 7.1%. About this clone itself: What it binds is unknown.

This TCR derives from an adult in good health. This specimen consisted of peripheral blood, obtained on day 0 of AZD1222 vaccination. The chain is built from TRBV28 and TRBJ2-5; D call uncertain. The CDR3 reads CASSPVRYQETQYF. For the CDR3, the DNA is TGTGCCAGCAGTCCCGTTAGGTACCAAGAGACCCAGTACTTC.